This T cell receptor beta chain was recovered during a study of metastatic and nonmetastatic thyroid tumors (dated by TCRdb to the early 2020s). Looking at the study overall: The researchers compared repertoires between peripheral blood samples and tumor or nodule tissue samples from patients with malignant or benign thyroid disease.

According to the germline V gene, CDR1 reads MNHEY and CDR2 reads SVGAGI. From its cysteine to its phenylalanine, the CDR3 spans 16 amino acids. Left in the record is the CDR3 DNA by itself, 48 bases read in frame from the first base. Deletion took 3 bases off V and 4 bases off J, with a span of 16 bases between the germline ends. Overall study results and their limits: TCR beta diversity was reported as significantly higher in malignant tumors than in benign nodules, in both blood and tumor samples.

No treatment had been received by any patient before thyroid surgery. Patient clinical samples collected from about 2011 to 2018 were retrospectively analysed using T-cell receptor beta sequencing. As concerns this clone: What antigen it recognizes has not been identified. Base qualities were left out, and no much larger clone turns up one base away.

Library preparation employed PCR. Sequencing was carried out with an Illumina HiSeq 4000. The TCR beta-chain CDR3 region of each patient was profiled by high-throughput sequencing. The published analysis was carried out like this. Drawing on CDR3 differences between clinicopathological groups, the researchers built a classifier meant to tell apart patients with distant-metastatic papillary thyroid cancer. The Shannon index was used to assess repertoire diversity, and the Morisita-Horn index was used to assess tumor-blood repertoire similarity. TCRdb trimmed public reads at Q25 via fastp, called clones via MiXCR and kept in-frame beta chains. TCRdb, not the original authors, processed these V and J calls. The sample table lists 5,000 to 7,000 clones, 25% to 40% of them with a count of one. Together, the top ten hold about 42% of the sample.

The sequence links TRBV6-5 to TRBJ1-3; the D gene remains uncertain. The sequence was collected from a female donor with papillary thyroid cancer or a benign thyroid nodule (not recorded which). Some clones in this sample may be carry-over from other donors' samples. Sequencing input: tumor tissue. The CDR3 loop reads CASSYSLQVVGNTIYF. The nucleotides are TGTGCCAGCAGTTATTCCCTCCAGGTGGTGGGAAACACCATATATTTT.